Below, 21 T cell receptor beta chains from the same sample are listed, as sequenced in a study of T cells in Graves' hyperthyroidism and ophthalmopathy. TCR beta CDR3 region amplification was performed from RNA transcripts. The primer set for the first-round RT-PCR of the TCR CDR3 was HTBI. Each CDR3 protein is one row after TCRdb ran MiXCR on the multiplex PCR reads. The sample contains about 640,000 distinct CDR3 sequences, around 20% of which appear only once. The sample consisted of blood. Receptors originate from a man between 25 and 39 years old with Graves' ophthalmopathy.

This clonotype was seen ten or more times. The chain employs TRBV6-2 or TRBV6-3 and TRBJ1-5; D unresolved. CDR1 is MNHEY and CDR2 is SVGEGT in the germline V gene. The CDR3 has 15 amino acids. Trimming took off 2 bases at V and 2 bases at J, with 10 bases between the two ends. CDR3 loop: CASSYSGTGNQPQHF. CDR3 sequence (DNA): TGTGCCAGCAGTTACAGCGGAACTGGCAATCAGCCCCAGCATTTT.

The rearrangement links TRBV9 to TRBJ2-7, with 7 bases aligning to TRBD1. Trimming at V came to 4 bases and at J to 5 bases, leaving 9 bases not matched to a gene. This CDR3 has 14 amino acids. The germline V gene encodes CDR1 SGDLS and CDR2 YYNGEE. The CDR3 DNA is TGTGCCAGCAGCCCCCGACAGGGACCCCACGAGCAGTACTTC. Protein: CASSPRQGPHEQYF.

The chain joins TRBV29-1 to TRBJ2-7; D gene uncertain. This CDR3 spans 12 amino acids. Germline assignment: CDR1 SQVTM and CDR2 ANQGSEA. V lost 3 bases to trimming and J lost 2 bases, with 8 bases between them. The CDR3 region is CSVDTGAYEQYF. As DNA, the CDR3 is TGCAGCGTTGATACGGGTGCCTACGAGCAGTACTTC.

This chain connects TRBV28 to TRBJ1-5, with D possibly being TRBD1 (5 bases). This CDR3 spans 14 amino acids. CDR1 is MDHEN and CDR2 is SYDVKM in the germline V gene. V lost 7 bases to trimming and J lost 2 bases, with 12 bases between them. This CDR3 reads CASIQGEGNQPQHF. In DNA, the CDR3 is TGTGCCAGCATCCAAGGGGAGGGCAATCAGCCCCAGCATTTT.

The J gene is TRBJ2-3, the V gene TRBV19; 15 bases line up with TRBD2. CDR1 and CDR2 from the germline V gene are LNHDA and SQIVND (reference sequence). CDR3 length: 18 residues. Trimming took 0 bases from V and 7 from J; bases not matched to a gene: 8. In DNA, the CDR3 is TGTGCCAGTAGTATAGACAGTCCGGGACTAGCGGGAGGAAATACGCAGTATTTT. Its protein product is CASSIDSPGLAGGNTQYF.

This clonotype has at least ten counts. The chain joins TRBV7-9 to TRBJ2-3; weak D call: TRBD1 (5 bases). The CDR3 is made up of 14 amino acids. Between the trimmed V and J ends, which lost 3 bases and 5 bases, there was a span of 12 bases. Germline V gene lookup returns CDR1 SEHNR and CDR2 FQNEAQ (reference sequence). CDR3 DNA sequence: TGTGCCAGCAGCTTCCAGGGAAGGGAAGATACGCAGTATTTT. It is translated as CASSFQGREDTQYF. Supplemented by reference TRBV7-9 and TRBJ2-3, the full variable domain reads DTGVSQNPRHKITKRGQNVTFRCDPISEHNRLYWYRQTLGQGPEFLTYFQNEAQLEKSRLLSDRFSAERPKGSFSTLEIQRTEQGDSAMYLCASSFQGREDTQYFGPGTRLTVL.

The J gene is TRBJ2-3, the V gene TRBV18; perhaps TRBD2 as D (6 bases). Trimming pared 1 base from V and 4 bases from J, leaving 18 bases between. Germline CDR1 is KGHSH and CDR2 is LQKENI. The length of the CDR3 is 17 residues. The CDR3 loop reads CASSPLREVLGADTQYF. The CDR3 DNA reads TGTGCCAGCTCACCACTAAGGGAGGTCCTAGGGGCAGATACGCAGTATTTT.

This clonotype was counted ten times or more. This rearrangement joins TRBV2 to TRBJ2-7, with TRBD1 identical over 8 bases. The CDR3 contains 12 residues. V gave up 7 bases and J gave up 3 bases; unmatched junction bases: 2. CDR1 and CDR2 from the germline V gene are SNHLY and FYNNEI. DNA for the CDR3: TGTGCCAGCACCGGGACAGGCTACGAGCAGTACTTC. Residues: CASTGTGYEQYF. Complete variable domain (other parts from reference TRBV2 and TRBJ2-7): EPEVTQTPSHQVTQMGQEVILRCVPISNHLYFYWYRQILGQKVEFLVSFYNNEISEKSEIFDDQFSVERPDGSNFTLKIRSTKLEDSAMYFCASTGTGYEQYFGPGTRLTVT.

This clonotype was seen only once. J is TRBJ1-2 and V is TRBV6-1; 9 bases align to TRBD1. Per the germline V gene, CDR1 is MNHNS and CDR2 is SASEGT. This CDR3 is built from 15 residues. The V segment lost 6 bases and the J segment 2 bases; nucleotides outside the gene matches: 7. CDR3 protein: CASRKGTGINYGYTF. CDR3 DNA sequence: TGTGCCAGCAGAAAAGGGACAGGGATAAACTATGGCTACACCTTC.

There are many counts of this clonotype. The chain has TRBV28 and TRBJ1-4, with D perhaps matching TRBD1 (5 bases). Trimming took off 2 bases at V and 5 bases at J, with 12 bases between the two ends. The CDR3 is 15 residues long. Germline V CDR1 and CDR2: MDHEN, SYDVKM. The CDR3 loop is CASSLLGTENEKLFF. The CDR3 DNA sequence: TGTGCCAGCAGTTTACTGGGGACGGAGAATGAAAAACTGTTTTTT.

The CDR3 nucleotides read TGTGCCAGCAGCTTAGTAGGGCAGGGGGAGCAGTACTTC. It yields the protein CASSLVGQGEQYF. This sequence joins TRBV7-9 and TRBJ2-7; weak D call: TRBD1 (6 bases). This CDR3 is 13 amino acids long. Germline CDR1 and CDR2: SEHNR and FQNEAQ (reference sequence). V lost 1 base, J lost 7 bases, and 11 bases lay in between.

The chain has TRBV20-1 and TRBJ2-7, with D possibly being TRBD1 (5 bases). The CDR3 has 11 amino acids. Trimming removed 6 bases at V and 2 bases at J, with 8 bases between. The germline gives CDR1 DFQATT, CDR2 SNEGSKA (reference sequence). CDR3 sequence: CSAKTAYEQYF. For the CDR3, the DNA is TGCAGTGCCAAGACAGCCTACGAGCAGTACTTC.

This chain uses TRBV7-9 with TRBJ2-7; D is perhaps TRBD2 (6 bases). The length of the CDR3 is 15 residues. The germline V gene encodes CDR1 SEHNR and CDR2 FQNEAQ (reference sequence). V lost 5 bases and J 3 bases, leaving 17 bases between the germline ends. CDR3: CASSPARGEVYEQYF. For the CDR3, the DNA is TGTGCCAGCAGCCCCGCGCGGGGTGAGGTCTACGAGCAGTACTTC.

This clonotype was seen a handful of times. The chain joins TRBV7-2 to TRBJ2-2, with D tentatively TRBD1 (6 bases). CDR1 and CDR2 (germline): SGHTA, FQGNSA. This CDR3 has 17 residues. V shed 5 bases and J shed 0 bases, with 16 bases lying between them. The CDR3 protein is CASSPGLAGANTGELFF. In DNA form, the CDR3 reads TGTGCCAGCAGCCCCGGGTTGGCAGGGGCGAACACCGGGGAGCTGTTTTTT.

This clonotype was seen more than once but under ten times. This sequence joins TRBV7-2 and TRBJ2-1; the D gene could be TRBD1 or TRBD2 (5 bases each). Trimming pared 1 base from V and 7 bases from J, leaving 17 bases between. The CDR3 sequence is 16 residues long. Per germline, CDR1 SGHTA and CDR2 FQGNSA. Here the CDR3 reads CASSLGWSGPQNEQFF. The CDR3 nucleotides read TGTGCCAGCAGCTTAGGGTGGTCGGGACCACAAAATGAGCAGTTCTTC.

This chain joins TRBV4-1 and TRBJ1-1, with TRBD1 as a possible D gene (6 bases). V lost 0 bases and J 6 bases, leaving 14 bases between the germline ends. Germline CDR1 and CDR2: MGHRA and YSYEKL. The CDR3 extends over 15 amino acids. Here the CDR3 reads CASSQDVSGASEAFF. CDR3 nucleotides: TGCGCCAGCAGCCAAGATGTTTCGGGGGCTTCTGAAGCTTTCTTT.

The gene calls are TRBV27 and TRBJ2-5, with D unresolved. Germline CDR1 and CDR2: MNHEY and SMNVEV (reference sequence). V lost 4 bases, J lost 0 bases, and 12 bases lay in between. CDR3 length equals 15 residues. The CDR3 region has the DNA TGTGCCAGCAGTTCCACGCACCTTAACCAAGAGACCCAGTACTTC. It translates to CASSSTHLNQETQYF.

The chain joins TRBV10-3 to TRBJ2-5, with 12 bases fitting TRBD1. The CDR3 consists of 15 residues. Germline V lookup: CDR1 ENHRY, CDR2 SYGVKD. V was pared by 4 bases and J by 5 bases, with 5 bases of the junction left unmatched. The CDR3 DNA reads as TGTGCCATCAGTGCCGGGACAGGGGGCTGGGAGACCCAGTACTTC. This sequence encodes CAISAGTGGWETQYF.

CDR3 amino acids: CASSLDGRPFYEQYF. Written as DNA, the CDR3 is TGCGCCAGCAGCTTGGATGGGAGGCCTTTCTACGAGCAGTACTTC. V gene TRBV5-1 combines with J gene TRBJ2-7, with TRBD2 as a possible D gene (6 bases). The germline V gene encodes CDR1 SGHRS and CDR2 YFSETQ. V dropped 0 bases and J dropped 3 bases, with 13 bases sitting between them. This CDR3 comprises 15 residues.

About this clonotype itself: With a much larger clone just one base away, this may be a read error. The CDR3 protein is CASSSLWNEKLFF. CDR3 sequence (DNA): TGTGCCAGCAGTTCCTTGTGGAATGAAAAACTGTTTTTT. The rearrangement joins TRBV12-3 or TRBV12-4 to TRBJ1-4; no reliable D call. The V end was cut by 4 bases, the J end by 5 bases, with 8 bases between. This CDR3 has 13 residues.

This clonotype appeared a single time. The genes are TRBV4-3 and TRBJ2-3; D remains ambiguous. Germline CDR1 is LGHNA and CDR2 is YSLEER. V lost 0 bases to trimming and J lost 0 bases, with 10 bases between them. CDR3 length equals 16 residues. The CDR3 DNA sequence: TGCGCCAGCAGCCAAGACTCCGTGGCTAGCACAGATACGCAGTATTTT. This encodes CASSQDSVASTDTQYF.